This T cell receptor (beta chain) emerged from a study of control samples from healthy donors and cancer patients. The assay was immunoSEQ multiplex PCR, and TCRdb's table has in-frame clones only and misses some. The sample lists about 35,000 clones; about 93% were seen once. In germline, CDR1 is MNHNS, CDR2 SASEGT. The CDR3 has 18 residues. V was trimmed by 2 bases and J by 5 bases, leaving 24 bases between them. Sequenced sample: PBMCs. This rearrangement joins TRBV6-1 to TRBJ2-5; D is tentatively TRBD1 or TRBD2 (5 bases each). The sequence came from a man aged 35 to 55 with colorectal cancer. The CDR3: CASSENSRGSTFGETQYF. CDR3 sequence (DNA): TGTGCCAGCAGTGAAAATTCACGGGGCTCCACCTTCGGCGAGACCCAGTACTTC.